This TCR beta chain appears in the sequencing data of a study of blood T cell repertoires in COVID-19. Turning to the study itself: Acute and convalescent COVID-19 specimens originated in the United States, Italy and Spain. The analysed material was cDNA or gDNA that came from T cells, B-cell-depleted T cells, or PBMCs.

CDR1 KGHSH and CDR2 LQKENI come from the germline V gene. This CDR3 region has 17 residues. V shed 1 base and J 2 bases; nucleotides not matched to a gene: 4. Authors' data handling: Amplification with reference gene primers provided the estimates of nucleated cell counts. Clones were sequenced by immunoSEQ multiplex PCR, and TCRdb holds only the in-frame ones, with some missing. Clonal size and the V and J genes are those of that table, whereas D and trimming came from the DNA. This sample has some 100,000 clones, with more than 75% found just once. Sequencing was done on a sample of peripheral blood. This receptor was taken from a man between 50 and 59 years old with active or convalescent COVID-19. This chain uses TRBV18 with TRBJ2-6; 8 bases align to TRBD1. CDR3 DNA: TGTGCCAGCTCACCACTCCAGGGGGCTGCTGGGGCCAACGTCCTGACTTTC. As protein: CASSPLQGAAGANVLTF.